The next 11 T cell receptor beta chains were all read from a single sample in a study of vaccination and CD4 T cells after COVID-19. An Oncomine TCR Beta short-read assay was used to sequence the DNA from cultured CD4+ T cells. Each CDR3 protein is one row after TCRdb ran MiXCR on the PCR reads. The sample shows about 19,000 distinct CDR3 sequences, approximately 31% of them seen only once. Antigens of these TCRs are unknown. As to treatment: approximately 10-day PBMC culture with coronavirus spike peptide pools or control peptides (ViraFEST assay). Sequencing was done on a sample of cultured CD4+ T cells from blood. The receptors shown here come from a human donor with COVID-19.

This clonotype was seen more than once but under ten times. The J gene is TRBJ1-1, the V gene TRBV5-4; TRBD1 might be the D (6 bases). CDR1 is SGHNT and CDR2 is YYREEE in the germline V gene (reference sequence). Trimming pared 3 bases from V and 1 base from J, leaving 13 bases between. The CDR3 sequence is 15 residues long. The chain's CDR3 is CASSSGAEPNTEAFF. CDR3 nucleotide sequence: TGTGCCAGCAGCTCAGGGGCCGAGCCGAACACTGAAGCTTTCTTT.

This clonotype has just one count. The chain has TRBV5-1 and TRBJ2-7; TRBD1 agrees at 9 bases. The CDR3 spans 15 residues. Germline V lookup: CDR1 SGHRS, CDR2 YFSETQ. The V segment lost 4 bases and the J segment 0 bases; nucleotides outside the gene matches: 5. For the CDR3, the DNA is TGCGCCAGCAGCCCCGGGACAGGGAGCTCCTACGAGCAGTACTTC. This gives the protein CASSPGTGSSYEQYF. Full variable domain (rest looked up from reference TRBV5-1 and TRBJ2-7): KAGVTQTPRYLIKTRGQQVTLSCSPISGHRSVSWYQQTPGQGLQFLFEYFSETQRNKGNFPGRFSGRQFSNSRSEMNVSTLELGDSALYLCASSPGTGSSYEQYFGPGTRLTVT.

V and J are TRBV10-3 and TRBJ1-1; unclear D gene. Between the trimmed V and J ends, which lost 6 bases and 5 bases, there was a span of 13 bases. Germline-derived CDR1 and CDR2 are ENHRY and SYGVKD. The CDR3 consists of 13 residues. The CDR3 spells CAIRDRFFTEAFF. As DNA, the CDR3 is TGTGCCATCAGGGATCGGTTTTTTACTGAAGCTTTCTTT.

The V gene is TRBV20-1, the J gene TRBJ2-7; 7 bases match TRBD2. Germline V gene sequence: CDR1 DFQATT, CDR2 SNEGSKA (reference sequence). The V gene end was trimmed by 4 bases and the J gene end by 4 bases; junction bases not matched to a gene: 10. The CDR3 is 14 amino acids. The DNA for the CDR3 is TGCAGTGCTAAGAGCGGGGTACAGTCTTACGAGCAGTACTTC. The encoded protein is CSAKSGVQSYEQYF.

This clonotype was picked up a small number of times. This chain uses TRBV20-1 with TRBJ1-5, with unresolved D. V lost 2 bases and J 4 bases, leaving 12 bases between the germline ends. The CDR3 runs 14 residues. The germline CDR1 and CDR2 sequences are DFQATT and SNEGSKA (reference sequence). CDR3 residues: CSARYGFGNQPQHF. CDR3 DNA sequence: TGCAGTGCTAGATATGGTTTTGGGAATCAGCCCCAGCATTTT.

This sequence joins TRBV2 and TRBJ2-1; TRBD1 or TRBD2 may be the D gene (5 bases each). The germline CDR1 and CDR2 sequences are SNHLY and FYNNEI. The CDR3 is made up of 14 amino acids. V lost 6 bases and J 5 bases, leaving 14 bases between the germline ends. CDR3 coding DNA: TGTGCCAGCAGCATCACCGGGACCCACAATGAGCAGTTCTTC. Protein product: CASSITGTHNEQFF.

The rearrangement joins TRBV11-2 to TRBJ2-1; 9 nucleotides match TRBD2. Trimming cost V 6 bases and J 7 bases; bases outside gene matches: 10. The CDR3 spans 15 residues. Germline V gives CDR1 SGHAT, CDR2 FQNNGV. CDR3 DNA sequence: TGTGCCAGCAGAACAAGCGGGGGGCCCTCAAATGAGCAGTTCTTC. It codes for CASRTSGGPSNEQFF.

The CDR3 sequence is CATSRDRVGEQYF. The CDR3 DNA sequence: TGTGCCACCAGCAGAGATCGGGTGGGGGAGCAGTACTTC. This rearrangement joins TRBV15 to TRBJ2-7, with D hard to call. The CDR3 spans 13 residues. CDR1 is LNHNV and CDR2 is YYDKDF in the germline V gene (reference sequence). The V gene lost 0 bases and the J gene lost 7 bases, with 10 bases spanning the gap.

This clonotype was counted only a few times. The chain is built from TRBV6-5 and TRBJ1-3; D is uncertain. The V end was cut by 2 bases, the J end by 0 bases, with 8 bases between. The germline gives CDR1 MNHEY, CDR2 SVGAGI. The CDR3 loop spans 15 amino acids. Written as DNA, the CDR3 is TGTGCCAGCAGTTACACCCCGGACTCTGGAAACACCATATATTTT. It translates to CASSYTPDSGNTIYF.

The V gene is TRBV20-1, the J gene TRBJ1-5, with TRBD1 identical over 10 bases. The germline CDR1 and CDR2 sequences are DFQATT and SNEGSKA (reference sequence). Trimming removed 3 bases from V and 3 bases from J; junction bases left unmatched: 8. CDR3 length: 16 amino acids. The CDR3 region is CSASPGTGASNQPQHF. The CDR3, as DNA: TGCAGTGCTAGTCCCGGGACAGGGGCTTCCAATCAGCCCCAGCATTTT.

This clonotype was seen more than once but under ten times. V and J are TRBV7-9 and TRBJ1-1; D is unclear. Germline V gene lookup returns CDR1 SEHNR and CDR2 FQNEAQ (reference sequence). V lost 8 bases, J lost 2 bases, and 6 bases lay in between. The CDR3 is 11 residues long. The CDR3 protein is CASLLNTEAFF. The DNA for the CDR3 is TGTGCCAGCTTACTAAACACTGAAGCTTTCTTT. The variable domain in full, completed from reference TRBV7-9 and TRBJ1-1, reads DTGVSQNPRHKITKRGQNVTFRCDPISEHNRLYWYRQTLGQGPEFLTYFQNEAQLEKSRLLSDRFSAERPKGSFSTLEIQRTEQGDSAMYLCASLLNTEAFFGQGTRLTVV.